The 24 T cell receptor beta chains reported below all come from one sample, sequenced in a study of blood T cell repertoires in COVID-19. Generated by immunoSEQ multiplex PCR, the TCRdb table keeps only in-frame clones and is missing some. The data hold 200,000 or so clones, with around four fifths observed a single time. Sequences were obtained from peripheral blood. The receptors derive from a human donor with acute or convalescent COVID-19. The donor label of this sample is uncertain.

J is TRBJ2-7 and V is TRBV28, with 8 positions matching TRBD1. V lost 7 bases to trimming and J lost 2 bases; unmatched junction nucleotides: 4. This CDR3 has 13 residues. Germline V gives CDR1 MDHEN, CDR2 SYDVKM. CDR3 coding DNA: TGTGCCAGCACACAGGGGGTTCCCTACGAGCAGTACTTC. This translates into CASTQGVPYEQYF.

Only a few counts were recorded for this clone. The chain couples TRBV19 to TRBJ1-1; no reliable D call. CDR3 length: 13 amino acids. From germline, CDR1 is LNHDA and CDR2 SQIVND (reference sequence). Between the trimmed V and J ends, which lost 1 base and 3 bases, there was a span of 6 bases. In nucleotides, the CDR3 is TGTGCCAGTAGTATAGTATTTTACACTGAAGCTTTCTTT. Amino acid sequence: CASSIVFYTEAFF.

V and J are TRBV15 and TRBJ1-1, with a weak D call TRBD1 (6 bases). The germline V gene has CDR1 LNHNV and CDR2 YYDKDF (reference sequence). V was cut by 5 bases and J by 7 bases, with 14 bases left in between. The CDR3 is 13 amino acids. CDR3 bases: TGTGCCACCAGCGGCAGGGGCGGAATTGAAGCTTTCTTT. Amino acid sequence: CATSGRGGIEAFF.

This chain connects TRBV5-1 to TRBJ1-2; D is perhaps TRBD1 (6 bases). Germline assignment: CDR1 SGHRS and CDR2 YFSETQ. The CDR3 is made up of 16 amino acids. Trimming removed 1 base from V and 5 bases from J, with 18 bases in between. CDR3 nucleotide sequence: TGCGCCAGCAGCTTGCGAAGTAGGACAGACAGATATGGCTACACCTTC. Its protein is CASSLRSRTDRYGYTF.

The chain recombines TRBV12-3 or TRBV12-4 with TRBJ2-7; 8 bases are shared with TRBD1. Germline trimming cut 4 bases from V and 6 bases from J; bases unmatched to any gene: 5. This CDR3 is built from 13 residues. The CDR3 here is CASSYPDRAEQYF. As DNA, the CDR3 is TGTGCCAGCAGTTACCCGGACAGGGCCGAGCAGTACTTC.

The chain employs TRBV3-1 (or the pseudogene TRBV3-2) and TRBJ2-7; maybe TRBD2 (5 bases). The V gene's germline CDR1 is LGHDT and CDR2 YNNKEL (reference sequence). The V end was cut by 1 base, the J end by 9 bases, with 10 bases between. The CDR3 totals 12 residues. The CDR3 here is CASSQADAGQYF. For the CDR3, the DNA is TGTGCCAGCAGCCAAGCCGACGCGGGGCAGTACTTC.

The chain links TRBV19 to TRBJ1-5; 9 nucleotides align to TRBD1. This CDR3 comprises 15 residues. V dropped 5 bases and J dropped 7; count of bases not matched to a gene: 9. CDR1 and CDR2 (germline): LNHDA, SQIVND (reference sequence). As DNA, the CDR3 is TGTGCCAGTAGTCCAATCACAGGGGGCGGACAGCCCCAGCATTTT. Amino acid sequence: CASSPITGGGQPQHF.

The chain links TRBV28 to TRBJ2-2, with 12 positions matching TRBD2. The CDR3 loop spans 16 amino acids. Germline CDR1 reads MDHEN; CDR2 reads SYDVKM. Unmatched junction bases numbered 13, after V lost 10 bases and J lost 7 bases. The CDR3 reads CATSTSGRKGNGELFF. The CDR3 DNA sequence: TGTGCCACGTCTACTAGCGGGAGGAAGGGGAACGGGGAGCTGTTTTTT.

This clone was observed once. The gene calls are TRBV25-1 and TRBJ2-3; D remains ambiguous. This CDR3 is built from 13 residues. Germline lookup yields CDR1 MGHDK and CDR2 SYGVNS. V was clipped by 4 bases and J by 1 base, with 6 bases between them. The CDR3 spells CASSATGTDTQYF. CDR3 in DNA: TGTGCCAGCAGTGCCACAGGCACAGATACGCAGTATTTT.

In this sample, this clone turned up a few times. The chain recombines TRBV5-1 with TRBJ2-5, with TRBD2 matching over 8 bases. V dropped 4 bases and J dropped 4; count of bases not matched to a gene: 3. Germline CDR1 and CDR2: SGHRS and YFSETQ. This CDR3 has 13 residues. The CDR3 nucleotides are TGCGCCAGCAGCCCCGGGGGGGCAGAGACCCAGTACTTC. Amino acid sequence: CASSPGGAETQYF.

The chain is built from TRBV7-2 and TRBJ2-7; D is perhaps TRBD1 (6 bases). Germline lookup yields CDR1 SGHTA and CDR2 FQGNSA. V lost 5 bases and J 0 bases, leaving 20 bases between the germline ends. The CDR3 has 17 amino acids. CDR3 protein: CASSALVREGGSYEQYF. The CDR3, as DNA: TGTGCCAGCAGCGCCCTGGTCAGGGAAGGGGGCTCCTACGAGCAGTACTTC.

The chain carries TRBV7-8 and TRBJ1-1; 9 nucleotides line up with TRBD1. The V gene end was trimmed by 0 bases and the J gene end by 7 bases; junction bases not matched to a gene: 6. CDR3 size: 15 residues. Looked up from germline, CDR1 is SGHVS and CDR2 is FQNEAQ. CDR3 sequence: CASSLAPQGAGEAFF. As DNA, the CDR3 is TGTGCCAGCAGCTTAGCCCCACAGGGGGCCGGTGAAGCTTTCTTT.

The CDR3 DNA reads TGTGCCAGCAGTTACAAGGGCCAGGGCTCCTACGAGCAGTACTTC. This codes for CASSYKGQGSYEQYF. This sequence joins TRBV6-5 and TRBJ2-7; tentatively, D is TRBD1 (5 bases). Germline V gives CDR1 MNHEY, CDR2 SVGAGI. The V end lost 2 bases, the J end lost 0 bases, and 11 bases lay between the germline ends. The CDR3 totals 15 residues.

This sequence joins TRBV7-9 and TRBJ2-7; 8 positions match TRBD2. V was pared by 5 bases and J by 2 bases, with 5 bases of the junction left unmatched. Germline values: CDR1 SEHNR, CDR2 FQNEAQ (reference sequence). There are 14 residues in the CDR3. The CDR3 here is CASSRSGGTYEQYF. CDR3 sequence (DNA): TGTGCCAGCAGCCGTTCGGGGGGGACCTACGAGCAGTACTTC.

V is TRBV5-1 and J is TRBJ2-1, with 12 bases matching TRBD2. J lost 2 bases, V lost 3 bases, and 9 bases had no gene match. This CDR3 is built from 18 residues. In germline, CDR1 is SGHRS, CDR2 YFSETQ. CDR3 region: CASSSGTSGLLTYNEQFF. The CDR3 DNA follows: TGCGCCAGCAGCTCAGGGACTAGCGGGTTACTCACCTACAATGAGCAGTTCTTC.

The chain is built from TRBV7-3 and TRBJ2-7, with D possibly being TRBD2 (6 bases). V lost 3 bases and J lost 2, with 17 bases in between. This CDR3 has 16 residues. Germline CDR1 SGHTA, CDR2 FQGTGA. The CDR3 here is CASSLHSAGPAYEQYF. CDR3 nucleotide sequence: TGTGCCAGCAGCTTGCACTCAGCGGGTCCCGCCTACGAGCAGTACTTC.

This clone was found a few times. The V and J genes are TRBV4-2 and TRBJ1-4; perhaps TRBD1 as D (6 bases). There are 16 residues in the CDR3. Per the germline V gene, CDR1 is LGHNA and CDR2 is YNFKEQ. The V end lost 1 base, the J end lost 3 bases, and 12 bases lay between the germline ends. CDR3 amino acids: CASSQVVQGSNEKLFF. CDR3 in DNA: TGTGCCAGCAGCCAAGTCGTGCAGGGGTCTAATGAAAAACTGTTTTTT.

The chain couples TRBV28 to TRBJ2-5, with D possibly TRBD1 on 6 matching bases. Germline-derived CDR1 and CDR2 are MDHEN and SYDVKM. V shed 3 bases and J shed 5 bases, with 13 bases lying between them. The CDR3 runs 14 residues. CDR3 bases: TGTGCCAGCAGTTTTGCAGGGGATGAGGAGACCCAGTACTTC. Amino acids: CASSFAGDEETQYF.

The chain couples TRBV2 to TRBJ2-1; D gene ambiguous. With 10 bases removed from V and 4 bases from J, the gap between germline ends came to 17 bases. This CDR3 has 14 amino acids. Germline loops: CDR1 SNHLY, CDR2 FYNNEI. In DNA, the CDR3 is TGTGCCACAGGAAAAGGCCCTGGGTACAATGAGCAGTTCTTC. Translation: CATGKGPGYNEQFF.

The chain couples TRBV11-2 to TRBJ1-1; D unresolved. There are 14 residues in the CDR3. V dropped 1 base and J dropped 1 base, with 7 bases sitting between them. The germline V gene encodes CDR1 SGHAT and CDR2 FQNNGV. This CDR3 reads CASSLALRNTEAFF. DNA of the CDR3: TGTGCCAGCAGCTTAGCCCTTCGGAACACTGAAGCTTTCTTT.

This clone has just a few counts. The rearrangement links TRBV18 to TRBJ2-7; 8 bases match TRBD1. This CDR3 has 15 amino acids. Trimming removed 3 bases from V and 0 bases from J; junction bases left unmatched: 4. Germline CDR1 is KGHSH and CDR2 is LQKENI. CDR3 sequence (DNA): TGTGCCAGCTCACCTACAGGGGGTCGCTCCTACGAGCAGTACTTC. Translated, it gives CASSPTGGRSYEQYF.

The rearrangement joins TRBV7-3 to TRBJ2-2; 8 bases match TRBD1. V lost 5 bases and J lost 5; bases outside the gene matches: 7. The V gene's germline CDR1 is SGHTA and CDR2 FQGTGA. This CDR3 is built from 15 residues. In DNA, the CDR3 is TGTGCCAGCAGCGCGGGGACAGGACGAACCGGGGAGCTGTTTTTT. Protein product: CASSAGTGRTGELFF.

The chain links TRBV9 to TRBJ1-5, with unresolved D. Germline lookup yields CDR1 SGDLS and CDR2 YYNGEE. There are 13 residues in the CDR3. Trimming took 0 bases from V and 8 from J, leaving 9 bases between them. CDR3 DNA sequence: TGTGCCAGCAGCGTAGATGCCGGGGAGCCCCAGCATTTT. Its protein is CASSVDAGEPQHF.

V usage is TRBV10-3 and J usage is TRBJ1-2; weak D call: TRBD1 (6 bases). With 5 bases removed from V and 4 bases from J, the gap between germline ends came to 20 bases. This CDR3 comprises 16 residues. CDR1 ENHRY and CDR2 SYGVKD come from the germline V gene. The CDR3 DNA follows: TGTGCCATCAGTCCCCCCGGGGGGGGCGCCGCCTATGGCTACACCTTC. It encodes CAISPPGGGAAYGYTF.